The clone carrying this T cell receptor beta chain occurred many times. This beta chain slipped into a library made for alpha chains as a stray read, so its size is not meaningful. The data are from a study of spatial heterogeneity in lung cancer. Whole-study context: Alpha-chain sequences were consistently detected in smaller numbers than beta-chain sequences. Averaged across combinations, each unique TCR and UMI pairing appeared more than ten times in raw reads, which were uncorrected.

All TCR cDNA molecules were individually tagged with a unique molecular identifier. TCRdb re-analysed the 5' RACE reads in MiXCR, keeping a single row per CDR3 protein. The table lists about 13,000 distinct CDR3 sequences, around 5% of them singletons. Time point indicated: sample taken at primary tumor resection. Material for sequencing was whole RNA from tumor, nontumor lung or frozen PBMC, left unsorted. Donation came from 70 or so patients with untreated early-stage non-small cell lung cancer. The CDR3 loop spans 12 amino acids. V was cut by 0 bases and J by 9 bases, with 9 bases left in between. CDR1 LGHDT and CDR2 YNNKEL come from the germline V gene (reference sequence).

The receptor comes from a human donor with early-stage non-small cell lung cancer. The sequencing used lung tumor tissue, collected at surgery. The V gene is TRBV3-1, the J gene TRBJ2-7; D call uncertain. DNA for the CDR3: TGTGCCAGCAGCCAAGATCAAATGGTGCAGTACTTC. It specifies CASSQDQMVQYF.